This TCR beta chain comes out of a study of cytomegalovirus exposure and HLA in healthy donors. The study drew the donors from its approximately 110-subject validation cohort, separate from the approximately 700-subject first cohort. The method was immunoSEQ multiplex PCR; TCRdb's version includes in-frame clones alone and lacks a portion of them. The table shows 65,000 or so clones, with 94% occurring only once. With V trimmed by 6 bases and J by 3 bases, 15 bases remained unmatched. CDR3 size: 17 residues. In germline, CDR1 is SNHLY, CDR2 FYNNEI. The sequence came from a man aged 18-30 years in good health and CMV-seropositive. The chain recombines TRBV2 with TRBJ1-2; the match to TRBD1 covers 8 bases. The sequenced material came from PBMCs. The CDR3 DNA sequence: TGTGCCAGCAGCGCTTGGGGGGCAGGGGGCCGGGACTATGGCTACACCTTC. Residues: CASSAWGAGGRDYGYTF.